The source of this TCR beta chain is a study of cytomegalovirus exposure and HLA in healthy donors. Overall study: Some 85 million unique TCRs, all from HLA-typed donors, were included in an early release of the data.

Vbeta (60) and Jbeta (13) primers were used in the PCR. The table came from immunoSEQ multiplex PCR; TCRdb's copy has only in-frame clones and leaves some out. This table has about 150,000 clones, about three quarters appearing once. Deletions cut 5 bases from V and 3 bases from J, with 13 bases between. The CDR3 loop spans 14 amino acids. Germline CDR1 is MNHEY and CDR2 is SMNVEV (reference sequence). The sequence came from a female donor in good health and CMV-seropositive. Sequencing was carried out using PBMCs. The rearrangement uses TRBV27 and TRBJ1-1, with D hard to call. The CDR3 bases are TGTGCCAGCAGTCGAGGTGCCAGCGACACTGAAGCTTTCTTT. Its translation: CASSRGASDTEAFF.